These 29 T cell receptor beta chains originate from one sample sequenced in a study of blood T cell repertoires in COVID-19 (dated by TCRdb to 2019 to 2021). Library preparation was by the immunoSEQ multiplex PCR assay. TCRdb retrieved this table from immuneACCESS and kept in-frame rearrangements only. Not all clones are present; in checked studies, unresolved V genes account for under half, and no reason is known for the remainder. The sample table lists about 150,000 clones, about 87% of them with a count of one. Over 2% of the sample lies in the top ten. Sequencing used peripheral blood. The receptors stem from a man aged 50 to 59 with active COVID-19.

The chain recombines TRBV6-4 with TRBJ1-1; tentative D call: TRBD1 (6 bases). The CDR3 has 15 amino acids. The V end was cut by 10 bases, the J end by 1 base, with 19 bases between. The V gene's germline CDR1 is MRHNA and CDR2 SNTAGT. CDR3 protein: CAILRRGQKNTEAFF. DNA of the CDR3: TGTGCCATCTTACGGCGGGGGCAGAAGAACACTGAAGCTTTCTTT.

The rearrangement links TRBV9 to TRBJ1-1, with 9 bases lining up with TRBD1. CDR3 length: 13 residues. In germline, CDR1 is SGDLS, CDR2 YYNGEE. V gave up 3 bases and J gave up 11 bases; unmatched junction bases: 8. The CDR3 is CASSGTLQGAAFF. The CDR3 coding sequence is TGTGCCAGCAGCGGAACCTTACAGGGGGCGGCTTTCTTT. The full variable domain, completed using reference TRBV9 and TRBJ1-1, is DSGVTQTPKHLITATGQRVTLRCSPRSGDLSVYWYQQSLDQGLQFLIQYYNGEERAKGNILERFSAQQFPDLHSELNLSSLELGDSALYFCASSGTLQGAAFFGQGTRLTVV.

Only a few counts were recorded for this clone. V and J are TRBV30 and TRBJ1-3; D is uncertain. The CDR3 contains 13 residues. Germline V gene sequence: CDR1 GTSNPN, CDR2 SVGIG (reference sequence). Trimming left V 2 bases short and J 0 bases short, with 5 bases between. CDR3 protein: CAWSRNSGNTIYF. The DNA for the CDR3 is TGTGCCTGGAGTCGTAACTCTGGAAACACCATATATTTT.

V is TRBV5-8 and J is TRBJ2-2, with 7 positions matching TRBD1. J gave up 1 base and V 4 bases, and 4 bases lay outside the gene matches. Germline loops: CDR1 SGHTS, CDR2 YDEGEE. The CDR3 length is 15 residues. The CDR3 DNA sequence: TGTGCCAGCAGCCCGGGACAGATGAACACCGGGGAGCTGTTTTTT. Its protein product is CASSPGQMNTGELFF.

V usage is TRBV11-2 and J usage is TRBJ2-5; maybe TRBD2 (6 bases). The CDR3 runs 15 residues. CDR1 SGHAT and CDR2 FQNNGV come from the germline V gene. V shed 0 bases and J shed 2 bases, with 10 bases lying between them. CDR3 in amino acids: CASSLDSGGQETQYF. CDR3 in DNA: TGTGCCAGCAGCTTAGATTCCGGGGGACAAGAGACCCAGTACTTC.

The chain is built from TRBV6-6 and TRBJ1-2; 8 nucleotides line up with TRBD1. The germline gives CDR1 MNHNY, CDR2 SVGAGI (reference sequence). This CDR3 is 14 amino acids long. The trim removed 6 bases at V and 5 bases at J, leaving 8 bases unmatched. The CDR3: CASSPPTGGYGYTF. The CDR3 bases are TGTGCCAGCAGCCCACCTACAGGGGGTTATGGCTACACCTTC.

This chain connects TRBV5-1 to TRBJ1-1; D is unresolved. The CDR3 has 15 residues. Germline CDR1 is SGHRS and CDR2 is YFSETQ. Trimming pared 2 bases from V and 6 bases from J, leaving 17 bases between. In DNA, the CDR3 is TGCGCCAGCAGCTTACGCGGACTCCTCAACGCTGAAGCTTTCTTT. Translation gives CASSLRGLLNAEAFF. Together with reference TRBV5-1 and TRBJ1-1, the CDR3 gives the full variable domain: KAGVTQTPRYLIKTRGQQVTLSCSPISGHRSVSWYQQTPGQGLQFLFEYFSETQRNKGNFPGRFSGRQFSNSRSEMNVSTLELGDSALYLCASSLRGLLNAEAFFGQGTRLTVV.

V is TRBV5-6 and J is TRBJ1-2, with D maybe TRBD1 (5 bases). Looked up from germline, CDR1 is SGHDT and CDR2 is YYEEEE. V was clipped by 0 bases and J by 5 bases, with 14 bases between them. The CDR3 spans 15 residues. Here the CDR3 DNA reads TGTGCCAGCAGCTTGGATCGGGGCCTAGCGTATGGCTACACCTTC. Protein product: CASSLDRGLAYGYTF.

The J gene is TRBJ1-1, the V gene TRBV19; D perhaps matches TRBD1 (5 bases). V gave up 2 bases and J gave up 4 bases, with 11 bases separating them. The CDR3 is 14 residues long. The germline V gene encodes CDR1 LNHDA and CDR2 SQIVND (reference sequence). As DNA, the CDR3 is TGTGCCAGTAGTATATATCCGGGGGGCACTGAAGCTTTCTTT. The encoded protein is CASSIYPGGTEAFF.

The chain has TRBV2 and TRBJ1-5; tentatively, D is TRBD1 (6 bases). The germline V gene encodes CDR1 SNHLY and CDR2 FYNNEI. The length of the CDR3 is 14 residues. Trimming took off 2 bases at V and 6 bases at J, with 11 bases between the two ends. CDR3 protein: CASSESGGGQPQHF. Written as DNA, the CDR3 is TGTGCCAGCAGTGAATCGGGGGGCGGTCAGCCCCAGCATTTT.

The genes are TRBV5-6 and TRBJ2-1; D is unresolved. Germline lookup yields CDR1 SGHDT and CDR2 YYEEEE. This CDR3 is 16 amino acids long. Trimming pared 5 bases from V and 1 base from J, leaving 16 bases between. The CDR3 sequence: CASSLDFPTSYNEQFF. CDR3 bases: TGTGCCAGCAGTTTAGACTTTCCCACGTCCTACAATGAGCAGTTCTTC. Full variable domain (outside the CDR3, taken from reference TRBV5-6 and TRBJ2-1): DAGVTQSPTHLIKTRGQQVTLRCSPKSGHDTVSWYQQALGQGPQFIFQYYEEEERQRGNFPDRFSGHQFPNYSSELNVNALLLGDSALYLCASSLDFPTSYNEQFFGPGTRLTVL.

The CDR3 nucleotides read TGTGCCAGTAGTATCTTCGGGAAATCCTACGAGCAGTACTTC. It encodes CASSIFGKSYEQYF. The V call is TRBV19, the J call TRBJ2-7; TRBD2 is a possible D gene (5 bases). The CDR3 extends over 14 amino acids. Trimming removed 3 bases from V and 1 base from J, with 10 bases in between. The V gene's germline CDR1 is LNHDA and CDR2 SQIVND (reference sequence). The complete variable domain, with remaining parts taken from reference TRBV19 and TRBJ2-7, reads DGGITQSPKYLFRKEGQNVTLSCEQNLNHDAMYWYRQDPGQGLRLIYYSQIVNDFQKGDIAEGYSVSREKKESFPLTVTSAQKNPTAFYLCASSIFGKSYEQYFGPGTRLTVT.

This chain links TRBV4-1 with TRBJ1-4; D is perhaps TRBD1 (6 bases). The CDR3 is 16 residues long. Trimming took 1 base from V and 3 from J, leaving 12 bases between them. Germline CDR1 MGHRA, CDR2 YSYEKL. This CDR3 reads CASSQGQGNPNEKLFF. In DNA, the CDR3 is TGCGCCAGCAGCCAAGGTCAGGGGAACCCTAATGAAAAACTGTTTTTT.

The chain couples TRBV18 to TRBJ1-2; no clear D. V lost 0 bases to trimming and J lost 4 bases, with 15 bases between them. CDR1 and CDR2 (germline): KGHSH, LQKENI. The CDR3 spans 16 residues. CDR3 nucleotide sequence: TGTGCCAGCTCACCACCCTCCCTGGGAGTCTTCTATGGCTACACCTTC. Translated: CASSPPSLGVFYGYTF. Based on the CDR3 plus reference TRBV18 and TRBJ1-2, the full variable domain is NAGVMQNPRHLVRRRGQEARLRCSPMKGHSHVYWYRQLPEEGLKFMVYLQKENIIDESGMPKERFSAEFPKEGPSILRIQQVVRGDSAAYFCASSPPSLGVFYGYTFGSGTRLTVV.

This chain uses TRBV5-4 with TRBJ2-3, with 8 bases matching TRBD1. J gave up 1 base and V 9 bases, and 13 bases lay outside the gene matches. Germline loops: CDR1 SGHNT, CDR2 YYREEE (reference sequence). The CDR3 runs 16 residues. The CDR3 loop reads CATLPRQGAGTDTQYF. The CDR3 DNA sequence: TGTGCCACCTTACCCCGTCAGGGGGCCGGCACAGATACGCAGTATTTT.

The chain combines TRBV6-5 with TRBJ1-4; TRBD1 might be the D (6 bases). This CDR3 spans 15 amino acids. Trimming took 6 bases from V and 8 from J, leaving 19 bases between them. Germline V CDR1 and CDR2: MNHEY, SVGAGI. The CDR3 here is CASSPYSGGREKLFF. For the CDR3, the DNA is TGTGCCAGCAGCCCCTATTCGGGGGGGCGAGAAAAACTGTTTTTT.

V is TRBV6-2 or TRBV6-3 and J is TRBJ1-2; D ambiguous. Trimming stripped 0 bases from V and 5 bases from J, with 10 bases between. The CDR3 runs to 14 residues. Per germline, CDR1 MNHEY and CDR2 SVGEGT. The CDR3 sequence is CASSYSDFGYGYTF. The CDR3 coding sequence is TGTGCCAGCAGTTACTCGGACTTTGGGTATGGCTACACCTTC.

The chain couples TRBV7-2 to TRBJ2-3; 9 nucleotides match TRBD1. The V gene's germline CDR1 is SGHTA and CDR2 FQGNSA. CDR3 length equals 14 residues. With V trimmed by 5 bases and J by 9 bases, 9 bases remained unmatched. CDR3 bases: TGTGCCAGCAGCCTCCAAACAGGGGGCAGGACGCAGTATTTT. Translated, it gives CASSLQTGGRTQYF.

The V and J genes are TRBV18 and TRBJ2-5, with TRBD2 matching 9 bases. This CDR3 contains 16 residues. V lost 4 bases, J lost 4 bases, and 10 bases stayed unmatched. CDR1 is KGHSH and CDR2 is LQKENI in the germline V gene. The CDR3 region is CASSRRVAGARETQYF. CDR3 coding DNA: TGTGCCAGCTCACGCCGGGTAGCGGGGGCCAGAGAGACCCAGTACTTC.

The V call is TRBV4-2, the J call TRBJ2-1; TRBD2 matches 10 bases. Germline CDR1 is LGHNA and CDR2 is YNFKEQ. The CDR3 runs 17 residues. Losses at the gene ends were 2 bases for V and 4 bases for J; bases not matched to a gene: 8. Here the CDR3 reads CASSQRASGGLYNEQFF. The CDR3, as DNA: TGTGCCAGCAGCCAACGGGCTAGCGGGGGCCTTTACAATGAGCAGTTCTTC.

The chain joins TRBV3-1 (or the pseudogene TRBV3-2) to TRBJ2-5; TRBD2 aligns across 10 bases. CDR1 and CDR2 from the germline V gene are LGHDT and YNNKEL (reference sequence). The CDR3 loop spans 15 amino acids. V shed 4 bases and J 5 bases; nucleotides not matched to a gene: 7. This chain's CDR3 is CASSRSSGGTETQYF. CDR3 DNA: TGTGCCAGCAGCCGATCTAGCGGGGGAACGGAGACCCAGTACTTC.

This chain joins TRBV15 and TRBJ2-2, with D maybe TRBD2 (7 bases). Germline V gene data show CDR1 as LNHNV and CDR2 as YYDKDF (reference sequence). The ends were cut back, 1 base at V and 5 bases at J, with 14 bases in the middle. CDR3 size: 16 residues. Here the CDR3 reads CATSRVRAGTTGELFF. CDR3 DNA: TGTGCCACCAGCAGAGTGCGAGCGGGGACAACCGGGGAGCTGTTTTTT.

The CDR3 DNA is TGTGCCAGCAGTTTAAGACGCCAGGTTGCGGGAAACACCATATATTTT. The encoded protein is CASSLRRQVAGNTIYF. This chain connects TRBV28 to TRBJ1-3; D gene ambiguous. CDR1 and CDR2 from the germline V gene are MDHEN and SYDVKM. The length of the CDR3 is 16 residues. V was pared by 2 bases and J by 4 bases, with 15 bases between.

J is TRBJ2-5 and V is TRBV9; D remains unclear. The V end was cut by 0 bases, the J end by 2 bases, with 11 bases between. Germline V gene data show CDR1 as SGDLS and CDR2 as YYNGEE. This CDR3 is 15 amino acids long. The CDR3 nucleotides read TGTGCCAGCAGCGTAGGAGGTTCCCCACAAGAGACCCAGTACTTC. It specifies CASSVGGSPQETQYF.

In this sample, this clone turned up once. The gene calls are TRBV6-5 and TRBJ1-5; no clear D gene. V was pared by 5 bases and J by 2 bases, with 10 bases between. The CDR3 has 14 amino acids. Germline V gives CDR1 MNHEY, CDR2 SVGAGI. The CDR3: CASSKNSGNQPQHF. DNA for the CDR3: TGTGCCAGCAGTAAAAATAGTGGCAATCAGCCCCAGCATTTT.

V and J are TRBV10-3 and TRBJ2-5; tentatively, D is TRBD1 (5 bases). CDR3 size: 12 residues. Trimming cost V 9 bases and J 4 bases, with 12 bases left between them. Germline V gene sequence: CDR1 ENHRY, CDR2 SYGVKD. CDR3 sequence: CAMGLGSETQYF. Written as DNA, the CDR3 is TGTGCCATGGGGCTGGGTTCAGAGACCCAGTACTTC.

The CDR3 is CASKRGQETQYF. Here the CDR3 DNA reads TGTGCCAGCAAGCGGGGCCAAGAGACCCAGTACTTC. The chain joins TRBV2 to TRBJ2-5; 7 bases map to TRBD2. Germline CDR1 and CDR2: SNHLY and FYNNEI. Germline trimming cut 7 bases from V and 1 base from J; bases unmatched to any gene: 0. The CDR3 runs to 12 residues. Full variable domain (rest looked up from reference TRBV2 and TRBJ2-5): EPEVTQTPSHQVTQMGQEVILRCVPISNHLYFYWYRQILGQKVEFLVSFYNNEISEKSEIFDDQFSVERPDGSNFTLKIRSTKLEDSAMYFCASKRGQETQYFGPGTRLLVL.

The chain combines TRBV7-2 with TRBJ2-7; possible D gene TRBD1, 6 bases. Germline CDR1 and CDR2: SGHTA and FQGNSA. The CDR3 has 14 residues. V gave up 3 bases and J gave up 7 bases, with 16 bases separating them. CDR3 amino acids: CASSFQGTNREQYF. DNA of the CDR3: TGTGCCAGCAGCTTCCAGGGGACGAACCGAGAGCAGTACTTC.

This sequence joins TRBV24-1 and TRBJ2-2; D gene unclear. Germline V gene sequence: CDR1 KGHDR, CDR2 SFDVKD. Trimming shortened V by 4 bases and J by 1 base, and 12 bases separated the two germline ends. The CDR3 sequence is 16 residues long. The CDR3 reads CATSELGAKNTGELFF. CDR3 bases: TGTGCCACCAGTGAGCTAGGCGCAAAGAACACCGGGGAGCTGTTTTTT.